The sequence of this TCR beta chain was determined in a study of CD8 T cells in ankylosing spondylitis. Whole-study results and caveats: The study identified a TCR beta motif of eight highly homologous variants that appeared characteristic of ankylosing spondylitis blood. Matched ankylosing spondylitis synovial fluid reportedly showed significant enrichment of disease-linked clones. Researchers report that disease-linked clones proved CD8+ and relatively rare in peripheral blood.

Germline assignment: CDR1 SGHDT and CDR2 YYEEEE. The ends lost 4 bases at V and 4 bases at J; junction bases unmatched: 3. This CDR3 has 13 amino acids. Preparation of TCR beta libraries was done by quantitative 5'-RACE with molecular barcodes. TCRdb re-derived calls from the 5' RACE reads in MiXCR, one entry per CDR3 protein. This sample yields under 300,000 distinct CDR3 sequences, of which about 10% are seen a single time; 6.8% belongs to the top ten. This clonotype was observed many times. What it recognizes is unknown. The sequenced material came from blood, either unsorted or a sorted T cell fraction (not recorded which). The chain has TRBV5-6 and TRBJ2-3, with 7 bases identical to TRBD1. This sequence originates from a male donor with ankylosing spondylitis or in good health (not recorded which). The CDR3 reads CASSVDRADTQYF. The CDR3 nucleotides are TGTGCCAGCAGCGTCGACAGGGCAGATACGCAGTATTTT.